This TCR beta chain was sequenced during a study of blood T cell repertoires in COVID-19. The data were produced by immunoSEQ multiplex PCR, yet TCRdb's version contains in-frame clones alone and is incomplete. The sample holds around 180,000 clones, 81% seen once. Specimen: peripheral blood. The clonotype comes from an elderly woman with COVID-19, enrolled during active disease.

Here the CDR3 DNA reads TGTGCCAGCTCCCCCTCAGACAGTCCCACTGAAGCTTTCTTT. Amino acid sequence: CASSPSDSPTEAFF. J is TRBJ1-1 and V is TRBV9, with a weak D call TRBD1 (5 bases). This CDR3 has 14 amino acids. Germline values: CDR1 SGDLS, CDR2 YYNGEE. V was pared by 7 bases and J by 4 bases, with 17 bases between.